Below, 30 T cell receptor beta chains from the same sample are listed, as sequenced in a study of blood T cell repertoires in COVID-19 (dated by TCRdb to 2018 to 2021). The method was the immunoSEQ multiplex PCR assay. Imported from immuneACCESS, the table was reduced by TCRdb to in-frame sequences with V and J called. These copies leave out some clones; in studies compared against another copy, an unresolved V gene accounts for under half, and the cause of the remainder is not known. This sample holds some 190,000 clones; about 86% were observed only once. The ten largest clones add up to around 1.5% of the sample. Input material: peripheral blood. Receptors were obtained from a man younger than 35 with active or convalescent COVID-19.

The CDR3 bases are TGTGCCAGCTCACCAGGGCCCACTGAAGCTTTCTTT. Protein product: CASSPGPTEAFF. The chain employs TRBV18 and TRBJ1-1; unclear D gene. The germline gives CDR1 KGHSH, CDR2 LQKENI. This CDR3 comprises 12 residues. The germline V and J ends were trimmed by 2 bases and 4 bases, with 5 bases remaining between them.

This clone was picked up one time. CDR3: CASSASVAGVPNEQFF. DNA of the CDR3: TGTGCCAGCAGCGCATCCGTAGCGGGAGTCCCCAATGAGCAGTTCTTC. V gene TRBV5-4 combines with J gene TRBJ2-1; 9 bases are shared with TRBD2. CDR1 is SGHNT and CDR2 is YYREEE in the germline V gene (reference sequence). Trimming at V came to 4 bases and at J to 6 bases, leaving 11 bases not matched to a gene. CDR3 length equals 16 residues.

This chain connects TRBV7-9 to TRBJ1-5; tentatively, D is TRBD1 (5 bases). Germline lookup yields CDR1 SEHNR and CDR2 FQNEAQ (reference sequence). With 2 bases removed from V and 3 bases from J, the gap between germline ends came to 11 bases. CDR3 length: 15 residues. The CDR3 here is CASSLSAGYNQPQHF. As DNA, the CDR3 is TGTGCCAGCAGCTTATCAGCAGGGTACAATCAGCCCCAGCATTTT.

This chain connects TRBV27 to TRBJ2-1, with D perhaps matching TRBD1 (7 bases). The CDR3 extends over 16 amino acids. Trimming removed 4 bases at V and 4 bases at J, with 17 bases between. Per the germline V gene, CDR1 is MNHEY and CDR2 is SMNVEV (reference sequence). CDR3 nucleotides: TGTGCCAGCAGTTCCAGACAGGGAGGAAGATACAATGAGCAGTTCTTC. This codes for CASSSRQGGRYNEQFF.

This clone was observed a handful of times. The chain joins TRBV27 to TRBJ2-1, with 9 nucleotides matching TRBD2. The junction had 11 bases not matched to a gene; V was cut back by 5 bases and J by 6 bases. Germline assignment: CDR1 MNHEY and CDR2 SMNVEV (reference sequence). The CDR3 covers 16 residues. CDR3 sequence: CASSNVAGVGFNEQFF. The CDR3 bases are TGTGCCAGCAGTAACGTAGCGGGAGTGGGGTTCAATGAGCAGTTCTTC.

V and J are TRBV9 and TRBJ2-3; D remains ambiguous. The germline V gene has CDR1 SGDLS and CDR2 YYNGEE. This CDR3 region has 15 residues. Trimming removed 0 bases at V and 5 bases at J, with 13 bases between. For the CDR3, the DNA is TGTGCCAGCAGCGTAGCTTTGTCGTTAGTAGATACGCAGTATTTT. It yields the protein CASSVALSLVDTQYF.

This chain joins TRBV29-1 and TRBJ1-1, with no clear D. CDR3 length equals 13 residues. CDR1 and CDR2 from the germline V gene are SQVTM and ANQGSEA. V shed 3 bases and J shed 4 bases, with 12 bases lying between them. The CDR3 bases are TGCAGCGTTGATCCGTCTTGGAGCACTGAAGCTTTCTTT. Its translation is CSVDPSWSTEAFF.

V usage is TRBV11-2 and J usage is TRBJ2-5; a weak D match, TRBD1 (6 bases). V dropped 3 bases and J dropped 5 bases, with 13 bases sitting between them. The CDR3 is 14 residues long. Germline loops: CDR1 SGHAT, CDR2 FQNNGV. The CDR3 coding sequence is TGTGCCAGCAGCTTTAACAGGGTTGGGGAGACCCAGTACTTC. Translation: CASSFNRVGETQYF.

The chain links TRBV3-1 (or the pseudogene TRBV3-2) to TRBJ2-2, with TRBD2 matching 8 bases. The germline gives CDR1 LGHDT, CDR2 YNNKEL (reference sequence). V gave up 6 bases and J gave up 4 bases; unmatched junction bases: 7. The CDR3 spans 15 residues. The CDR3: CASRPSGSGTGELFF. CDR3 sequence (DNA): TGTGCCAGCAGGCCAAGCGGGAGTGGCACCGGGGAGCTGTTTTTT.

The chain couples TRBV6-5 to TRBJ1-1; D is possibly TRBD1 (5 bases). Germline lookup yields CDR1 MNHEY and CDR2 SVGAGI. V was trimmed by 10 bases and J by 6 bases, leaving 15 bases between them. The CDR3 length is 12 residues. CDR3 loop: CATRTLNAEAFF. The CDR3, as DNA: TGTGCCACTAGGACACTTAACGCTGAAGCTTTCTTT.

The rearrangement uses TRBV15 and TRBJ1-5; a weak D match, TRBD1 (6 bases). The germline V gene has CDR1 LNHNV and CDR2 YYDKDF (reference sequence). The ends were cut back, 0 bases at V and 6 bases at J, with 21 bases in the middle. This CDR3 contains 18 residues. The DNA of the CDR3 is TGTGCCACCAGCAGAGATCCCCTCATTGTGGGAGGGGGTCAGCCCCAGCATTTT. This sequence encodes CATSRDPLIVGGGQPQHF.

This chain joins TRBV5-1 and TRBJ2-3, with D uncertain. This CDR3 comprises 14 residues. V dropped 4 bases and J dropped 6 bases, with 15 bases sitting between them. Per the germline V gene, CDR1 is SGHRS and CDR2 is YFSETQ. The CDR3 reads CASSTAAAPDTQYF. CDR3 sequence (DNA): TGCGCCAGCAGCACCGCGGCGGCTCCGGATACGCAGTATTTT.

The gene calls are TRBV21-1 and TRBJ1-3; the table's D call TRBD1 went unverified against the DNA. TRBV21-1 is recorded as a pseudogene. CDR3 length equals 20 residues. CDR3 amino acids: CASLGPGGFPSQSSGNTIYF. The CDR3 DNA sequence: TGTGCCAGCCTGGGCCCAGGTGGGTTTCCCAGTCAAAGCTCTGGAAACACCATATATTTT.

The rearrangement links TRBV7-8 to TRBJ2-7; TRBD2 is a possible D gene (6 bases). Germline-derived CDR1 and CDR2 are SGHVS and FQNEAQ. Trimming took off 0 bases at V and 5 bases at J, with 11 bases between the two ends. CDR3 size: 14 residues. The CDR3 loop reads CASSLAGTSHEQYF. The CDR3 bases are TGTGCCAGCAGCTTAGCCGGGACTTCGCACGAGCAGTACTTC.

The chain joins TRBV23-1 to TRBJ2-4; D gene uncertain. TRBV23-1 is annotated as an ORF whose role is uncertain. The germline V and J ends were trimmed by 2 bases and 5 bases, with 19 bases remaining between them. This CDR3 comprises 17 residues. The CDR3 region has the DNA TGCGCCAGCAGTCAAGGATATTACAGTTACGTTCAAAACATTCAGTACTTC. This translates into CASSQGYYSYVQNIQYF.

This chain connects TRBV18 to TRBJ2-2; 10 bases map to TRBD2. This CDR3 contains 17 residues. After removal of 0 bases from V and 6 bases from J, the junction contained 7 bases not matched to a gene. In germline, CDR1 is KGHSH, CDR2 LQKENI. CDR3 residues: CASSPPLAGAGAGELFF. The CDR3 DNA reads TGTGCCAGCTCACCACCGCTAGCGGGAGCGGGCGCCGGGGAGCTGTTTTTT.

The count of this clone is one. This chain connects TRBV3-1 (or the pseudogene TRBV3-2) to TRBJ1-1, with 8 bases aligning to TRBD1. Germline V lookup: CDR1 LGHDT, CDR2 YNNKEL (reference sequence). The CDR3 has 14 amino acids. The V and J ends lost 7 bases and 4 bases, in that order; junction bases with no gene match: 8. CDR3 DNA: TGTGCCAGCAAGCATACTACAGGGGGCACTGAAGCTTTCTTT. It encodes CASKHTTGGTEAFF.

The genes are TRBV10-3 and TRBJ2-5; 10 bases are shared with TRBD2. Germline CDR1 ENHRY, CDR2 SYGVKD. Germline trimming cut 3 bases from V and 1 base from J; bases unmatched to any gene: 2. There are 15 residues in the CDR3. In DNA, the CDR3 is TGTGCCATCAGTGATATAGCGGGGGGCCAAGAGACCCAGTACTTC. Protein product: CAISDIAGGQETQYF.

The chain links TRBV7-2 to TRBJ1-5; TRBD1 matches at 10 bases. The V gene end was trimmed by 4 bases and the J gene end by 8 bases; junction bases not matched to a gene: 8. The length of the CDR3 is 15 residues. Germline CDR1 reads SGHTA; CDR2 reads FQGNSA. The CDR3 nucleotides read TGTGCCAGCAGCTGGACAGGGGGTATACCAGAGCCCCAGCATTTT. Translation: CASSWTGGIPEPQHF.

This chain joins TRBV7-9 and TRBJ2-7; maybe TRBD1 (5 bases). Germline CDR1 and CDR2: SEHNR and FQNEAQ (reference sequence). This CDR3 has 16 residues. The V and J ends lost 2 bases and 6 bases respectively, with 20 bases between them. The CDR3 DNA is TGTGCCAGCAGCTTATGGGGCAGGACGGTCTCTCCCGAGCAGTACTTC. Translation gives CASSLWGRTVSPEQYF.

A single count supports this clone. The V and J genes are TRBV25-1 and TRBJ2-5, with 8 bases fitting TRBD1. With V trimmed by 5 bases and J by 4 bases, 9 bases remained unmatched. Germline assignment: CDR1 MGHDK and CDR2 SYGVNS. CDR3 length: 15 residues. DNA for the CDR3: TGTGCCAGCAGTAGACGGGACAGGTTCCGAGAGACCCAGTACTTC. Translated, it gives CASSRRDRFRETQYF. The variable domain in full, completed from reference TRBV25-1 and TRBJ2-5, reads EADIYQTPRYLVIGTGKKITLECSQTMGHDKMYWYQQDPGMELHLIHYSYGVNSTEKGDLSSESTVSRIRTEHFPLTLESARPSHTSQYLCASSRRDRFRETQYFGPGTRLLVL.

V gene TRBV5-4 combines with J gene TRBJ2-7; 9 bases fit TRBD2. The CDR3 length is 12 residues. The V gene's germline CDR1 is SGHNT and CDR2 YYREEE (reference sequence). The CDR3 DNA sequence: TGTGCAGGCGGGCTAGCGGGAAACGAGCAGTACTTC. The encoded protein is CAGGLAGNEQYF. The full variable domain, its missing parts supplied by reference TRBV5-4 and TRBJ2-7, is ETGVTQSPTHLIKTRGQQVTLRCSSQSGHNTVSWYQQALGQGPQFIFQYYREEENGRGNFPPRFSGLQFPNYSSELNVNALELDDSALYLCAGGLAGNEQYFGPGTRLTVT.

Only a few counts were recorded for this clone. The chain has TRBV7-8 and TRBJ1-4; 9 bases line up with TRBD1. The J segment lost 2 bases and the V segment lost 5 bases, leaving 3 bases of the junction unmatched. Germline V gene data show CDR1 as SGHVS and CDR2 as FQNEAQ. The CDR3 sequence is 15 residues long. Here the CDR3 DNA reads TGTGCCAGCAGCCCCGGGACAGGGACTAATGAAAAACTGTTTTTT. Residues: CASSPGTGTNEKLFF.

The chain links TRBV28 to TRBJ1-2; 8 bases match TRBD1. Germline CDR1 reads MDHEN; CDR2 reads SYDVKM. This CDR3 has 14 residues. J was trimmed by 8 bases and V by 4 bases; bases with no gene match: 9. In DNA, the CDR3 is TGTGCCAGCAGTTCCCCGGCAGGGGGCGGCGGCTACACCTTC. Translation: CASSSPAGGGGYTF.

The V call is TRBV28, the J call TRBJ2-1; D is possibly TRBD1 (5 bases). The CDR3 is made up of 12 amino acids. CDR1 and CDR2 from the germline V gene are MDHEN and SYDVKM. The V end was cut by 8 bases, the J end by 8 bases, with 13 bases between. The CDR3 protein is CASCGQGYEQFF. The DNA for the CDR3 is TGTGCCAGCTGTGGGCAGGGCTATGAGCAGTTCTTC.

V is TRBV15 and J is TRBJ1-5; TRBD1 is a possible D gene (6 bases). V lost 8 bases, J lost 0 bases, and 14 bases lay in between. The CDR3 totals 15 residues. CDR1 and CDR2 (germline): LNHNV, YYDKDF (reference sequence). The CDR3, as DNA: TGTGCCACCCAAGTGGACAGACATAGCAATCAGCCCCAGCATTTT. It translates to CATQVDRHSNQPQHF.

CDR3 DNA: TGTGCCAGCACCCCACCGGGACAGATCAATCAGCCCCAGCATTTT. Protein sequence: CASTPPGQINQPQHF. The chain joins TRBV2 to TRBJ1-5; 7 bases line up with TRBD1. The CDR3 runs to 15 residues. CDR1 and CDR2 (germline): SNHLY, FYNNEI. Germline trimming cut 7 bases from V and 3 bases from J; bases unmatched to any gene: 9.

The gene calls are TRBV20-1 and TRBJ1-1; D not certain. This CDR3 has 13 amino acids. The V end lost 3 bases, the J end lost 4 bases, and 12 bases lay between the germline ends. Germline CDR1 and CDR2: DFQATT and SNEGSKA (reference sequence). CDR3 DNA: TGCAGTGCTAGTTTTGAGGTTCGCACTGAAGCTTTCTTT. Translating it yields CSASFEVRTEAFF.

The chain has TRBV4-3 and TRBJ2-5, with 7 nucleotides matching TRBD1. In germline, CDR1 is LGHNA, CDR2 YSLEER. The CDR3 length is 16 residues. The V and J ends lost 0 bases and 5 bases, in that order; junction bases with no gene match: 9. CDR3 sequence reads: CASSQDHTTTGETQYF. In DNA, the CDR3 is TGCGCCAGCAGCCAAGACCACACAACGACAGGGGAGACCCAGTACTTC.

V usage is TRBV28 and J usage is TRBJ1-4; TRBD1 aligns across 11 bases. The germline gives CDR1 MDHEN, CDR2 SYDVKM. The CDR3 runs to 14 residues. The junction had 15 bases not matched to a gene; V was cut back by 7 bases and J by 17 bases. CDR3 in amino acids: CASTGGQGARIGFF. CDR3 coding DNA: TGTGCCAGCACAGGAGGACAGGGGGCGCGGATCGGATTTTTT.